This record concerns one T cell receptor beta chain sequence. What this receptor recognizes is not known. Per-nucleotide qualities are absent, and no much larger clonotype sits a single base away. The protocol used for the library was the immunoSEQ multiplex PCR assay. TCRdb stores this immuneACCESS table with in-frame sequences only. Part of the clones is absent; in the studies checked, under half of the shortfall reflects unresolved V genes, and no reason is known for the rest. The table for this sample lists about 100,000 clones; around 92% of them were counted only once. The top ten hold less than 2% of the sample. The sample comes from a study of T cell changes during pregnancy in multiple sclerosis (dated by TCRdb to the late 2010s). General notes on the study: Changes in the T cell repertoire over the course of pregnancy were examined in this study in women with multiple sclerosis.

CDR1 and CDR2 are drawn from the germline V gene: MDHEN, SYDVKM. V is clipped by 8 bases and J by 2 bases, and the sequence between their germline boundaries is 9 bases long. Inclusive of the bounding cysteine and phenylalanine, the CDR3 is 12 residues long. Only the CDR3 region is kept as DNA, spanning 36 bases read in frame from base 1. This TCR came from a female donor with multiple sclerosis, enrolled in a pregnancy study. The sequenced sample was peripheral blood, obtained after pregnancy. The rearrangement joined TRBV28 to TRBJ1-2; the D gene is possibly TRBD1, with 5 bases matching. Here the CDR3 is given as CASQGANYGYTF. The DNA reads as follows: TGTGCCAGCCAAGGGGCAAACTATGGCTACACCTTC.